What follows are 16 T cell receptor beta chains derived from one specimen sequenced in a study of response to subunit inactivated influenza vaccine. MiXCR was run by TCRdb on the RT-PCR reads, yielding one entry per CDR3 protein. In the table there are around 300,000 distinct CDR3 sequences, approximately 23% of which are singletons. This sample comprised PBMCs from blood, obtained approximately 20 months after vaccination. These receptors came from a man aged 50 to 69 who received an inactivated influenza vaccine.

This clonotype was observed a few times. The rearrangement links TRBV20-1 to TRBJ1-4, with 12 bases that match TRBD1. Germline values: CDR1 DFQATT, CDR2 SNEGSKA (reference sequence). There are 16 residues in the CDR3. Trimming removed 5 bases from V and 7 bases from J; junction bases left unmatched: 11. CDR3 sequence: CSAGRDRGLSGEKLFF. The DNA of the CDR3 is TGCAGTGCTGGCCGGGACAGGGGGCTCTCCGGTGAAAAACTGTTTTTT.

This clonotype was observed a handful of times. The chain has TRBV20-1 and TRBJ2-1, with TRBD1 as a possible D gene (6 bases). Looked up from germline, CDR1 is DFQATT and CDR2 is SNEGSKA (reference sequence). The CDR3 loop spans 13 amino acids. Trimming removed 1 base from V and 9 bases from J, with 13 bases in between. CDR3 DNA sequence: TGCAGTGCTAGAGGGACAGCTCGTATTGAGCAGTTCTTC. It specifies CSARGTARIEQFF.

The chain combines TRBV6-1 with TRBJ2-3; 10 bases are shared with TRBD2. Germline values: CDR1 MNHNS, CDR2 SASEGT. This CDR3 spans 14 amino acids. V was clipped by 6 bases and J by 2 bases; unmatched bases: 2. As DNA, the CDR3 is TGTGCCAGCAGAGGACTAGCGGACACAGATACGCAGTATTTT. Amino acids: CASRGLADTDTQYF.

The DNA for the CDR3 is TGTGCCACCAGCAGGGAGGGGACTAGCGGGAAGCAGTTCTTC. Translated, it gives CATSREGTSGKQFF. The rearrangement uses TRBV15 and TRBJ2-1; 13 nucleotides agree with TRBD2. Germline values: CDR1 LNHNV, CDR2 YYDKDF (reference sequence). The length of the CDR3 is 14 residues. The ends lost 3 bases at V and 11 bases at J; junction bases unmatched: 4. Looking up the rest from reference TRBV15 and TRBJ2-1 gives the full variable domain: DAMVIQNPRYQVTQFGKPVTLSCSQTLNHNVMYWYQQKSSQAPKLLFHYYDKDFNNEADTPDNFQSRRPNTSFCFLDIRSPGLGDTAMYLCATSREGTSGKQFFGPGTRLTVL.

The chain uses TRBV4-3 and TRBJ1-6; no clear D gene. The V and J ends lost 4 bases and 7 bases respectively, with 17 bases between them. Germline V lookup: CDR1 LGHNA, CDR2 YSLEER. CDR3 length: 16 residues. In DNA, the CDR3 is TGCGCCAGCAGCCTAGGGAGTCGGGCCCGCAATTCACCCCTCCACTTT. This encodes CASSLGSRARNSPLHF.

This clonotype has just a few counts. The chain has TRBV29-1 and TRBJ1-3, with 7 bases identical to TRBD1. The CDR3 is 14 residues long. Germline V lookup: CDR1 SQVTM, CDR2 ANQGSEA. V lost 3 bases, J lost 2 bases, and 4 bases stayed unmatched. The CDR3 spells CSVDGTDTGNTIYF. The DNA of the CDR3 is TGCAGCGTTGACGGGACAGATACTGGAAACACCATATATTTT.

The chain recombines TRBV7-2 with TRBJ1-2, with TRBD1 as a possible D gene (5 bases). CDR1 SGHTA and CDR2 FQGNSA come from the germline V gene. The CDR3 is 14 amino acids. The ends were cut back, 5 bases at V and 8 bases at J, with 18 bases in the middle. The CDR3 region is CASSQGPTTNGYTF. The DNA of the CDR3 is TGTGCCAGCAGCCAGGGCCCGACAACCAACGGCTACACCTTC.

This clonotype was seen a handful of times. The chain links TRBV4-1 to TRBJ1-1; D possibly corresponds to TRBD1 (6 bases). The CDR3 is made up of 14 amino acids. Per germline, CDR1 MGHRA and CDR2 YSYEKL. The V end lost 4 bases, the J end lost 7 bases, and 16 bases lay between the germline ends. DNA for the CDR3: TGCGCCAGCAGCCCCTACCTCGAGGGGGTTGAAGCTTTCTTT. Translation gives CASSPYLEGVEAFF.

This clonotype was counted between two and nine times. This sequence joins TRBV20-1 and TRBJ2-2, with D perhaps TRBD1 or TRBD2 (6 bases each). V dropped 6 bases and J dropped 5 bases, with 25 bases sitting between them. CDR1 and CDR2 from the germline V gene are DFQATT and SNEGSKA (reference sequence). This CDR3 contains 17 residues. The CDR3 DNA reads TGCAGTGCCCTAAAAGGGGGGTGGGGTCGTCAGACCGGGGAGCTGTTTTTT. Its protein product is CSALKGGWGRQTGELFF.

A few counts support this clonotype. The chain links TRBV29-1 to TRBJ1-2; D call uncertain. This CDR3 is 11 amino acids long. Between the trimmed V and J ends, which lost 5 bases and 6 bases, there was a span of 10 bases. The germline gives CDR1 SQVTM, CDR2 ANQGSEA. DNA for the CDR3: TGCAGCGTTCTAACCGGAGATGGCTACACCTTC. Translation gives CSVLTGDGYTF.

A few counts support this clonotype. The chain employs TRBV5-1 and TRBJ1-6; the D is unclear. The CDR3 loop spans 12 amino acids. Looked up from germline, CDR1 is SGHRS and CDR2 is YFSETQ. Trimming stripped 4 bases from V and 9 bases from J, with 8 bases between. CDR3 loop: CASSPGTSPLHF. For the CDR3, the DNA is TGCGCCAGCAGCCCTGGTACTTCACCCCTCCACTTT.

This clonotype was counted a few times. CDR3 sequence reads: CSVSYSANTGELFF. CDR3 sequence (DNA): TGCAGCGTATCCTATTCCGCGAACACCGGGGAGCTGTTTTTT. The chain employs TRBV29-1 and TRBJ2-2, with unresolved D. This CDR3 spans 14 amino acids. V lost 6 bases, J lost 0 bases, and 11 bases lay in between. Germline V gene lookup returns CDR1 SQVTM and CDR2 ANQGSEA.

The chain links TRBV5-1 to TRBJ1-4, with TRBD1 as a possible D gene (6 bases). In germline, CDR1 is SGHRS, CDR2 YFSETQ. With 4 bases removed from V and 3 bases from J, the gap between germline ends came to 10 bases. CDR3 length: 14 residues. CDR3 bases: TGCGCCAGCAGCCGGACAGCGTCTAATGAAAAACTGTTTTTT. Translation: CASSRTASNEKLFF.

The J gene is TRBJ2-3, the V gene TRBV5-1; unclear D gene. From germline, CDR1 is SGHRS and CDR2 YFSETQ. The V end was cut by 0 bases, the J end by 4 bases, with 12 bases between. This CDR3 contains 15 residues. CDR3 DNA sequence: TGCGCCAGCAGCTTGGCCCCTGGAAGGGCAGATACGCAGTATTTT. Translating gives CASSLAPGRADTQYF.

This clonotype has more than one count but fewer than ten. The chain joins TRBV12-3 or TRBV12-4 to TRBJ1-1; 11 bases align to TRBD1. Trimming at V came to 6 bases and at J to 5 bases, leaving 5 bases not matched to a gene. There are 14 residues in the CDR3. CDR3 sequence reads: CASRSGTGGTEAFF. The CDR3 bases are TGTGCCAGCAGGTCCGGGACAGGGGGGACTGAAGCTTTCTTT.

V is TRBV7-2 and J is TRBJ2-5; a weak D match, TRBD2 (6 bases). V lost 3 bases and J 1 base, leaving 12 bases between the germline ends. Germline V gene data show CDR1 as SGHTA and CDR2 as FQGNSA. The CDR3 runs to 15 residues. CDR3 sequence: CASSFQRASQETQYF. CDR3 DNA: TGTGCCAGCAGCTTCCAGCGGGCGTCCCAAGAGACCCAGTACTTC.